The 22 T cell receptor beta chains below all came from one sample that was sequenced in a study of T cells after yellow fever vaccination. TCRdb reanalysed the 5' RACE reads using MiXCR and keeps one entry per CDR3 protein. Of some 100,000 distinct CDR3 sequences listed, roughly 6.8% were seen once; the top ten hold over 2.5%. Sequences were derived from CD4+ T cells sorted from PBMCs, sampled roughly 46 days after the first yellow fever vaccination. These receptors were taken from a man aged 18 to 29 who received the YFV17D yellow fever vaccine.

The table lists this clonotype with many counts. The rearrangement uses TRBV10-3 and TRBJ1-1; 10 nucleotides agree with TRBD1. CDR1 ENHRY and CDR2 SYGVKD come from the germline V gene. This CDR3 is built from 17 residues. J was trimmed by 2 bases and V by 6 bases; bases with no gene match: 12. CDR3 sequence: CAIRLAPGTGDNTEAFF. DNA for the CDR3: TGTGCCATCAGACTTGCTCCCGGGACAGGGGATAACACTGAAGCTTTCTTT.

This clonotype was detected many times. The genes are TRBV29-1 and TRBJ2-6; a weak D match, TRBD2 (6 bases). The CDR3 covers 15 residues. V lost 6 bases, J lost 0 bases, and 12 bases lay in between. The germline V gene has CDR1 SQVTM and CDR2 ANQGSEA. The CDR3 reads CSVPGLVSGANVLTF. In DNA form, the CDR3 reads TGCAGCGTGCCGGGACTGGTCTCTGGGGCCAACGTCCTGACTTTC.

This clonotype was observed at least ten times. The J gene is TRBJ2-5, the V gene TRBV7-2, with 11 bases fitting TRBD2. The germline gives CDR1 SGHTA, CDR2 FQGNSA. The J segment lost 7 bases and the V segment lost 5 bases, leaving 12 bases of the junction unmatched. CDR3 length equals 16 residues. Here the CDR3 reads CASSAPGSGGVGTQYF. The CDR3 bases are TGTGCCAGCAGCGCCCCGGGTAGCGGGGGGGTCGGGACCCAGTACTTC. The full variable domain, in which reference TRBV7-2 and TRBJ2-5 provide the parts outside the CDR3, is GAGVSQSPSNKVTEKGKDVELRCDPISGHTALYWYRQSLGQGLEFLIYFQGNSAPDKSGLPSDRFSAERTGGSVSTLTIQRTQQEDSAVYLCASSAPGSGGVGTQYFGPGTRLLVL.

The table lists this clonotype with a few counts. V is TRBV5-1 and J is TRBJ1-4, with D tentatively TRBD1 (5 bases). Germline assignment: CDR1 SGHRS and CDR2 YFSETQ. Trimming took 3 bases from V and 0 from J, leaving 18 bases between them. The CDR3 spans 18 residues. CDR3: CASSSGRGGSATNEKLFF. The CDR3, as DNA: TGCGCCAGCAGCTCCGGCCGCGGGGGTTCGGCAACTAATGAAAAACTGTTTTTT.

This clonotype showed up just once. Since a much larger clone is just one base distant, this may be a read error. The rearrangement links TRBV27 to TRBJ1-2; the D gene is possibly TRBD1 (5 bases). CDR3 length equals 13 residues. Germline loops: CDR1 MNHEY, CDR2 SMNVEV (reference sequence). DNA for the CDR3: TGTGCCAGCAGGGGGACGGGGAACTTTGGCTACACCTTC. Translated, it gives CASRGTGNFGYTF.

This clonotype occurred many times. V is TRBV7-8 and J is TRBJ2-7; 10 bases are a match to TRBD1. Germline values: CDR1 SGHVS, CDR2 FQNEAQ. The CDR3 has 16 residues. V lost 1 base to trimming and J lost 2 bases; unmatched junction nucleotides: 5. For the CDR3, the DNA is TGTGCCAGCAGCTTAGGAACGGGACAGGGGACCTACGAGCAGTACGTC. It translates to CASSLGTGQGTYEQYV.

The table lists this clonotype with many counts. This chain uses TRBV5-1 with TRBJ2-3, with D possibly matching TRBD2 (5 bases). The CDR3 loop spans 16 amino acids. V shed 2 bases and J shed 3 bases, with 16 bases lying between them. CDR1 SGHRS and CDR2 YFSETQ come from the germline V gene. The CDR3 region is CASSFATRRLTDTQYF. CDR3 nucleotides: TGCGCCAGCAGCTTCGCCACCAGGAGGTTGACAGATACGCAGTATTTT.

Details on this clonotype: A much larger clone differs from this one at a single base, so this may be a read error. The gene calls are TRBV12-3 or TRBV12-4 and TRBJ2-7, with 9 nucleotides matching TRBD1. The V gene end was trimmed by 5 bases and the J gene end by 2 bases; junction bases not matched to a gene: 10. This CDR3 is built from 16 residues. Here the CDR3 DNA reads TGTGCCAGCAGTAACCGGCACAGGGGGCCTACCTACGAGCAGTACTTC. It codes for CASSNRHRGPTYEQYF.

This clonotype was detected many times. The chain has TRBV12-3 or TRBV12-4 and TRBJ2-7; D remains unclear. The V gene lost 5 bases and the J gene lost 7 bases, with 15 bases spanning the gap. The CDR3 has 13 residues. The CDR3, as DNA: TGTGCCAGCAGTCTCACCGCTAACGGGGAGCAGTACGTC. Encoded protein: CASSLTANGEQYV.

This clonotype was seen many times. This chain connects TRBV20-1 to TRBJ2-1; the match to TRBD2 covers 9 bases. The CDR3 sequence is 19 residues long. Trimming at V came to 6 bases and at J to 3 bases, leaving 21 bases not matched to a gene. The germline CDR1 and CDR2 sequences are DFQATT and SNEGSKA (reference sequence). CDR3 region: CSAPPRGLAGRNRYNEQFF. The CDR3 DNA is TGCAGTGCCCCTCCCCGTGGGCTAGCGGGGCGAAATCGCTACAATGAGCAGTTCTTC.

This clonotype was seen repeatedly, ten times or more. V gene TRBV12-3 or TRBV12-4 combines with J gene TRBJ1-4, with D tentatively TRBD1 (5 bases). This CDR3 contains 14 residues. The V end lost 6 bases, the J end lost 7 bases, and 15 bases lay between the germline ends. CDR3 in amino acids: CASSLQSGFEKLFF. DNA for the CDR3: TGTGCCAGCAGCCTGCAGTCAGGGTTTGAAAAACTGTTTTTT.

This clonotype was recorded many times. The chain joins TRBV20-1 to TRBJ2-1; 10 nucleotides align to TRBD2. Trimming removed 0 bases from V and 4 bases from J; junction bases left unmatched: 6. Germline assignment: CDR1 DFQATT and CDR2 SNEGSKA (reference sequence). The CDR3 runs to 16 residues. CDR3 amino acids: CSARDAERGGYNEQFF. CDR3 coding DNA: TGCAGTGCTAGAGATGCGGAGCGGGGGGGGTACAATGAGCAGTTCTTC.

As to this clonotype: A much larger clone differs from this one at a single base, so this may be a read error. The chain employs TRBV7-9 and TRBJ2-1, with a possible D match to TRBD1 (6 bases). Trimming removed 8 bases at V and 8 bases at J, with 13 bases between. Per the germline V gene, CDR1 is SEHNR and CDR2 is FQNEAQ (reference sequence). This CDR3 region has 12 residues. The CDR3 loop is CASRHEGDEQFF. CDR3 DNA: TGTGCCAGCCGACACGAGGGGGATGAGCAGTTCTTC.

This clonotype was detected ten times or more. The chain uses TRBV30 and TRBJ1-3; D may be TRBD1 (5 bases). Germline V CDR1 and CDR2: GTSNPN, SVGIG (reference sequence). The CDR3 has 15 amino acids. With 3 bases removed from V and 2 bases from J, the gap between germline ends came to 14 bases. The CDR3 loop reads CAWRRDVSTGNTIYF. CDR3 DNA: TGTGCCTGGAGGAGGGACGTCAGCACTGGAAACACCATATATTTT.

Ten or more counts support this clonotype. The chain couples TRBV5-1 to TRBJ2-3; 8 nucleotides match TRBD2. The V segment lost 2 bases and the J segment 8 bases; nucleotides outside the gene matches: 13. The length of the CDR3 is 16 residues. Germline V gene lookup returns CDR1 SGHRS and CDR2 YFSETQ. CDR3 sequence: CASSLGPGLGGGTQYF. The CDR3 region has the DNA TGCGCCAGCAGCTTAGGCCCGGGACTAGGGGGTGGTACGCAGTATTTT.

This clonotype has only a few counts. V usage is TRBV20-1 and J usage is TRBJ1-1, with TRBD1 matching 9 bases. The CDR3 is 15 amino acids. Germline V gene data show CDR1 as DFQATT and CDR2 as SNEGSKA (reference sequence). V gave up 5 bases and J gave up 2 bases; unmatched junction bases: 9. The CDR3 DNA follows: TGCAGTGCTCCACGACAGGGGGTTCTAAACACTGAAGCTTTCTTT. It encodes CSAPRQGVLNTEAFF.

Turning to this clonotype: A single base separates this from a much larger clone, so it may be a read error. The rearrangement links TRBV11-2 to TRBJ2-1; 13 nucleotides agree with TRBD2. Germline CDR1 reads SGHAT; CDR2 reads FQNNGV. This CDR3 region has 18 residues. With V trimmed by 0 bases and J by 6 bases, 8 bases remained unmatched. The CDR3 DNA is TGTGCCAGCAGCTTAGAGCGGGGACTAGCGGGGATTTGCAATGAGCAGTTCTTC. Translation gives CASSLERGLAGICNEQFF. Combining the CDR3 with reference TRBV11-2 and TRBJ2-1 gives the whole variable domain EAGVAQSPRYKIIEKRQSVAFWCNPISGHATLYWYQQILGQGPKLLIQFQNNGVVDDSQLPKDRFSAERLKGVDSTLKIQPAKLEDSAVYLCASSLERGLAGICNEQFFGPGTRLTVL.

The table lists this clonotype with many counts. This rearrangement joins TRBV12-3 or TRBV12-4 to TRBJ1-2; maybe TRBD1 (6 bases). This CDR3 region has 12 residues. Deletions cut 6 bases from V and 5 bases from J, with 10 bases between. The CDR3 sequence: CASSPGVYGYTF. Written as DNA, the CDR3 is TGTGCCAGCAGCCCAGGGGTATATGGCTACACCTTC.

This clonotype was detected ten times or more. The junction departs from the called germline gene at one end, perhaps through a read error. The V and J genes are TRBV7-9 and TRBJ2-6; 9 nucleotides align to TRBD1. The CDR3 extends over 17 amino acids. Germline CDR1 SEHNR, CDR2 FQNEAQ (reference sequence). The CDR3 here is CASSRWGQGKGGNVLTF. CDR3 sequence (DNA): TGTGCCAGCAGCCGATGGGGACAGGGAAAAGGGGGCAACGTCCTGACTTTC. Full variable domain (rest looked up from reference TRBV7-9 and TRBJ2-6): DTGVSQNPRHKITKRGQNVTFRCDPISEHNRLYWYRQTLGQGPEFLTYFQNEAQLEKSRLLSDRFSAERPKGSFSTLEIQRTEQGDSAMYLCASSRWGQGKGGNVLTFGAGSRLTVL.

The gene calls are TRBV5-1 and TRBJ1-1; 7 bases map to TRBD1. Germline trimming cut 4 bases from V and 4 bases from J; bases unmatched to any gene: 10. Germline CDR1 is SGHRS and CDR2 is YFSETQ. CDR3 length: 15 amino acids. CDR3 in DNA: TGCGCCAGCAGCGGCCAGACAGGGTCCGGCACTGAAGCTTTCTTT. Encoded protein: CASSGQTGSGTEAFF.

This clonotype was recorded many times. J is TRBJ2-7 and V is TRBV6-2 or TRBV6-3; D gene unclear. Deletions cut 8 bases from V and 7 bases from J, with 18 bases between. In germline, CDR1 is MNHEY, CDR2 SVGEGT. CDR3 length: 13 amino acids. In nucleotides, the CDR3 is TGTGCCAGCGGAAGACTCACTCAGGAGGAGCAGTACGTC. This codes for CASGRLTQEEQYV.

Here the CDR3 DNA reads TGTGCCAGCAGCGTGGGACTAGGGGCCGGAAAACTGTTTTTT. It yields the protein CASSVGLGAGKLFF. The genes are TRBV5-5 and TRBJ1-4; D possibly corresponds to TRBD1 (5 bases). The V gene lost 4 bases and the J gene lost 10 bases, with 17 bases spanning the gap. The V gene's germline CDR1 is SGHKS and CDR2 YYEKEE (reference sequence). The CDR3 contains 14 residues.